A single sample gave rise to the 28 T cell receptor beta chains below, sequenced in a study of CD8 T cells in Susac syndrome. Reverse transcription of roughly 0.5 to 1 ug RNA was performed with random hexamers. TCRdb analysed the immunoSEQ multiplex PCR reads with MiXCR anew, one entry per CDR3 protein. The sample shows some 140,000 distinct CDR3 sequences, approximately 95% of them seen only once. The sample was CD8+ T cells from PBMCs. The origin of the receptors is a human donor with Susac syndrome.

The chain combines TRBV7-9 with TRBJ2-7; 10 positions match TRBD1. CDR1 SEHNR and CDR2 FQNEAQ come from the germline V gene (reference sequence). There are 15 residues in the CDR3. V gave up 2 bases and J gave up 9 bases; unmatched junction bases: 10. CDR3 residues: CASSLLGTGALGQYF. The CDR3 DNA is TGTGCCAGCAGCTTACTCGGGACAGGGGCCTTAGGGCAGTACTTC. The variable domain in full, with the rest retrieved from reference TRBV7-9 and TRBJ2-7, is DTGVSQNPRHKITKRGQNVTFRCDPISEHNRLYWYRQTLGQGPEFLTYFQNEAQLEKSRLLSDRFSAERPKGSFSTLEIQRTEQGDSAMYLCASSLLGTGALGQYFGPGTRLTVT.

The V call is TRBV19, the J call TRBJ1-4, with 7 bases lining up with TRBD1. The germline CDR1 and CDR2 sequences are LNHDA and SQIVND (reference sequence). This CDR3 is 16 amino acids long. Germline trimming cut 2 bases from V and 6 bases from J; bases unmatched to any gene: 9. As DNA, the CDR3 is TGTGCCAGTAGTATACTTCCCGGGACAGAAGATGAAAAACTGTTTTTT. Residues: CASSILPGTEDEKLFF.

This clonotype was counted once. The chain uses TRBV20-1 and TRBJ2-7; a weak D match, TRBD1 (6 bases). Between the trimmed V and J ends, which lost 0 bases and 0 bases, there was a span of 12 bases. The CDR3 extends over 15 amino acids. The germline V gene encodes CDR1 DFQATT and CDR2 SNEGSKA (reference sequence). CDR3: CSARDFGGYSYEQYF. As DNA, the CDR3 is TGCAGTGCTAGAGATTTTGGGGGCTACTCCTACGAGCAGTACTTC.

This chain connects TRBV5-6 to TRBJ1-4; D ambiguous. Germline V CDR1 and CDR2: SGHDT, YYEEEE. The CDR3 sequence is 14 residues long. The V and J ends lost 1 base and 7 bases respectively, with 11 bases between them. DNA of the CDR3: TGTGCCAGCAGCTTGACGAGGCCGGCTGAAAAACTGTTTTTT. Translation gives CASSLTRPAEKLFF.

The rearrangement links TRBV9 to TRBJ1-1; no firm D call. This CDR3 region has 14 residues. From germline, CDR1 is SGDLS and CDR2 YYNGEE. The V gene lost 4 bases and the J gene lost 1 base, with 11 bases spanning the gap. The CDR3 nucleotides are TGTGCCAGCAGCTCCCCCCAATCGAACACTGAAGCTTTCTTT. It is translated as CASSSPQSNTEAFF.

V and J are TRBV20-1 and TRBJ2-7; TRBD1 matches 7 bases. V lost 5 bases, J lost 3 bases, and 7 bases stayed unmatched. Germline V gene data show CDR1 as DFQATT and CDR2 as SNEGSKA (reference sequence). The CDR3 is 13 amino acids. CDR3 bases: TGCAGTGCTCGATGGGACAGTTTCTACGAGCAGTACTTC. It specifies CSARWDSFYEQYF.

This clonotype was seen a handful of times. This chain joins TRBV25-1 and TRBJ2-7; unclear D gene. The germline V gene has CDR1 MGHDK and CDR2 SYGVNS. Trimming removed 5 bases at V and 1 base at J, with 3 bases between. The CDR3 is 11 amino acids. The CDR3 DNA is TGTGCCAGCAGTATTTCCTACGAGCAGTACTTC. This codes for CASSISYEQYF.

The J gene is TRBJ2-3, the V gene TRBV11-2, with 13 bases that match TRBD2. V shed 3 bases, J shed 2 bases, and the junction held 5 bases outside the gene matches. Germline V gene lookup returns CDR1 SGHAT and CDR2 FQNNGV. The CDR3 loop spans 17 amino acids. Here the CDR3 reads CASSLGTSGTITDTQYF. The CDR3 nucleotides read TGTGCCAGCAGCTTGGGGACTAGCGGGACGATCACAGATACGCAGTATTTT.

The CDR3 bases are TGTGCCAGCAGCTCAATTGGGGGAGACCAAGAGACCCAGTACTTC. This gives the protein CASSSIGGDQETQYF. The chain recombines TRBV11-2 with TRBJ2-5; tentatively, D is TRBD1 or TRBD2 (5 bases each). Trimming removed 4 bases from V and 0 bases from J, with 12 bases in between. This CDR3 has 15 amino acids. Germline V gives CDR1 SGHAT, CDR2 FQNNGV.

The chain joins TRBV20-1 to TRBJ2-1; D is possibly TRBD1 (6 bases). Trimming shortened V by 3 bases and J by 7 bases, and 10 bases separated the two germline ends. Germline CDR1 and CDR2: DFQATT and SNEGSKA (reference sequence). This CDR3 spans 12 amino acids. The chain's CDR3 is CSARGQVNEQFF. The CDR3 DNA reads TGCAGTGCTAGGGGACAAGTGAATGAGCAGTTCTTC.

This clonotype has just one count. This chain uses TRBV5-1 with TRBJ2-7; TRBD2 might be the D (5 bases). This CDR3 is built from 14 residues. Trimming removed 0 bases at V and 2 bases at J, with 9 bases between. Germline CDR1 and CDR2: SGHRS and YFSETQ. The CDR3 protein is CASSLGGPTYEQYF. The CDR3 bases are TGCGCCAGCAGCTTGGGAGGGCCCACCTACGAGCAGTACTTC.

This chain connects TRBV4-1 to TRBJ1-2, with D tentatively TRBD1 (6 bases). Germline-derived CDR1 and CDR2 are MGHRA and YSYEKL. The CDR3 runs 15 residues. The V end lost 1 base, the J end lost 4 bases, and 13 bases lay between the germline ends. The chain's CDR3 is CASSQGDTSFYGYTF. The CDR3, as DNA: TGCGCCAGCAGCCAAGGGGACACATCATTCTATGGCTACACCTTC.

The V call is TRBV29-1, the J call TRBJ1-1, with 9 bases fitting TRBD1. After removal of 7 bases from V and 3 bases from J, the junction contained 12 bases not matched to a gene. Germline values: CDR1 SQVTM, CDR2 ANQGSEA. CDR3 size: 15 residues. The CDR3 nucleotides are TGCAGCGAAAAGTCTACAGGGGGCGCTGACACTGAAGCTTTCTTT. Translated: CSEKSTGGADTEAFF.

This sequence joins TRBV29-1 and TRBJ2-7; unclear D gene. V was shortened by 3 bases and J by 2 bases, with 5 bases between the two germline ends. The germline V gene has CDR1 SQVTM and CDR2 ANQGSEA. The CDR3 is 11 residues long. The CDR3 reads CSVETTYEQYF. DNA of the CDR3: TGCAGCGTTGAGACAACCTACGAGCAGTACTTC.

The gene calls are TRBV14 and TRBJ2-1; the D is unclear. The CDR3 is 15 residues long. V was clipped by 0 bases and J by 2 bases, with 8 bases between them. Germline V lookup: CDR1 SGHDN, CDR2 FVKESK. The CDR3 DNA follows: TGTGCCAGCAGCCAAGAGGGCTACCCCTACAATGAGCAGTTCTTC. The encoded protein is CASSQEGYPYNEQFF.

The chain carries TRBV5-4 and TRBJ2-1; 9 nucleotides align to TRBD2. Germline CDR1 is SGHNT and CDR2 is YYREEE (reference sequence). Trimming at V came to 4 bases and at J to 7 bases, leaving 12 bases not matched to a gene. CDR3 length: 16 amino acids. DNA for the CDR3: TGTGCCAGCAGCCCCTCTCGGGCGGGAGGGGGAAATGAGCAGTTCTTC. Encoded protein: CASSPSRAGGGNEQFF.

The J gene is TRBJ1-1, the V gene TRBV27; TRBD1 matches 8 bases. The CDR3 spans 14 residues. Germline trimming cut 7 bases from V and 1 base from J; bases unmatched to any gene: 5. CDR1 is MNHEY and CDR2 is SMNVEV in the germline V gene (reference sequence). The CDR3 region is CASNYGTGNTEAFF. Written as DNA, the CDR3 is TGTGCCAGCAATTACGGGACAGGGAACACTGAAGCTTTCTTT.

This sequence joins TRBV27 and TRBJ2-1; 9 bases align to TRBD2. CDR3 size: 16 residues. Looked up from germline, CDR1 is MNHEY and CDR2 is SMNVEV (reference sequence). V lost 5 bases and J lost 6; bases outside the gene matches: 11. Written as DNA, the CDR3 is TGTGCCAGCAGTCCGAAGCGGGAGGACCCATTCAATGAGCAGTTCTTC. Its translation: CASSPKREDPFNEQFF.

The V call is TRBV29-1, the J call TRBJ2-7; TRBD2 matches 13 bases. This CDR3 has 17 amino acids. Germline V gene lookup returns CDR1 SQVTM and CDR2 ANQGSEA. J gave up 4 bases and V 6 bases, and 15 bases lay outside the gene matches. The CDR3 coding sequence is TGCAGCGTCGGGGGGGCCGGGACTAGCGGGATGCCTTACGAGCAGTACTTC. Its translation is CSVGGAGTSGMPYEQYF.

The table lists this clonotype with a count of one. V is TRBV29-1 and J is TRBJ2-2; 8 bases align to TRBD2. The CDR3 spans 14 residues. The germline gives CDR1 SQVTM, CDR2 ANQGSEA. Trimming cost V 6 bases and J 0 bases; bases outside gene matches: 3. CDR3: CSVHSGTNTGELFF. In DNA, the CDR3 is TGCAGCGTGCATAGCGGGACGAACACCGGGGAGCTGTTTTTT.

The chain carries TRBV11-2 and TRBJ2-3, with D perhaps given as TRBD1 or TRBD2 (5 bases each). With 2 bases removed from V and 5 bases from J, the gap between germline ends came to 17 bases. This CDR3 spans 16 amino acids. Germline loops: CDR1 SGHAT, CDR2 FQNNGV. CDR3 in amino acids: CASSLSEGLDRDTQYF. The CDR3 bases are TGTGCCAGCAGCTTATCAGAGGGGCTGGACCGAGATACGCAGTATTTT.

The rearrangement joins TRBV7-8 to TRBJ2-3, with TRBD2 matching 7 bases. Germline loops: CDR1 SGHVS, CDR2 FQNEAQ. Unmatched junction bases numbered 6, after V lost 8 bases and J lost 7 bases. This CDR3 is 12 amino acids long. The CDR3 spells CASRGDVNTQYF. The CDR3 DNA reads TGTGCCAGCCGGGGGGACGTCAATACGCAGTATTTT.

J is TRBJ2-3 and V is TRBV4-1; D is undetermined. V lost 4 bases to trimming and J lost 0 bases, with 11 bases between them. The CDR3 is 15 residues long. Germline V gene sequence: CDR1 MGHRA, CDR2 YSYEKL. The CDR3 spells CASSLVLTSTDTQYF. The CDR3 nucleotides read TGCGCCAGCAGCCTTGTACTAACTAGCACAGATACGCAGTATTTT.

CDR3 in DNA: TGCGCCAGCAGCTTGGTTCCAGGAGACACAGATACGCAGTATTTT. This gives the protein CASSLVPGDTDTQYF. This chain joins TRBV5-1 and TRBJ2-3; D is uncertain. The CDR3 is made up of 15 amino acids. The germline V gene has CDR1 SGHRS and CDR2 YFSETQ. Trimming shortened V by 0 bases and J by 2 bases, and 10 bases separated the two germline ends.

J is TRBJ1-4 and V is TRBV4-1, with D possibly matching TRBD1 (5 bases). Germline V gene sequence: CDR1 MGHRA, CDR2 YSYEKL. Trimming took 7 bases from V and 6 from J, leaving 6 bases between them. The CDR3 extends over 11 amino acids. The CDR3 nucleotides are TGCGCCAGCACGGGGGATGAAAAACTGTTTTTT. It is translated as CASTGDEKLFF.

The chain links TRBV27 to TRBJ2-5, with TRBD1 matching over 9 bases. J was trimmed by 3 bases and V by 5 bases; bases with no gene match: 10. The CDR3 is 16 residues long. Germline V gene lookup returns CDR1 MNHEY and CDR2 SMNVEV (reference sequence). The CDR3 loop reads CASSNAGTGPKETQYF. Written as DNA, the CDR3 is TGTGCCAGCAGTAACGCCGGGACAGGGCCGAAAGAGACCCAGTACTTC.

The J gene is TRBJ2-7, the V gene TRBV9, with 9 nucleotides matching TRBD2. The CDR3 loop spans 15 amino acids. The trim removed 0 bases at V and 3 bases at J, leaving 4 bases unmatched. The germline V gene has CDR1 SGDLS and CDR2 YYNGEE. The DNA of the CDR3 is TGTGCCAGCAGCGTAGTCGCTAGCGGGATCTACGAGCAGTACTTC. Encoded protein: CASSVVASGIYEQYF.

The rearrangement joins TRBV11-3 to TRBJ2-7; D gene ambiguous. The germline gives CDR1 SGHNT, CDR2 YENEEA. With 5 bases removed from V and 6 bases from J, the gap between germline ends came to 8 bases. CDR3 length equals 11 residues. The CDR3 spells CASSEPREQYF. The CDR3 region has the DNA TGTGCCAGCAGCGAGCCCCGCGAGCAGTACTTC.